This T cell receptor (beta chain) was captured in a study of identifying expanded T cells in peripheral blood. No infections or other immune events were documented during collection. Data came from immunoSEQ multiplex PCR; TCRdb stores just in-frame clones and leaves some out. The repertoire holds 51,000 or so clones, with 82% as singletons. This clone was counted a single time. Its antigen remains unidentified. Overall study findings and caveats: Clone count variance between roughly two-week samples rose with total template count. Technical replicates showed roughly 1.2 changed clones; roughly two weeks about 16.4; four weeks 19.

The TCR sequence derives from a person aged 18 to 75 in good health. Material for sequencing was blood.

The DNA for the CDR3 is TGTGCCAGCAGCTTAGCTAGCGGGAGTCACAATGAGCAGTTCTTC. Its translation: CASSLASGSHNEQFF. The chain joins TRBV7-2 to TRBJ2-1; 9 bases are a match to TRBD2. The CDR3 totals 15 residues. Germline values: CDR1 SGHTA, CDR2 FQGNSA. The junction had 2 bases not matched to a gene; V was cut back by 0 bases and J by 5 bases.